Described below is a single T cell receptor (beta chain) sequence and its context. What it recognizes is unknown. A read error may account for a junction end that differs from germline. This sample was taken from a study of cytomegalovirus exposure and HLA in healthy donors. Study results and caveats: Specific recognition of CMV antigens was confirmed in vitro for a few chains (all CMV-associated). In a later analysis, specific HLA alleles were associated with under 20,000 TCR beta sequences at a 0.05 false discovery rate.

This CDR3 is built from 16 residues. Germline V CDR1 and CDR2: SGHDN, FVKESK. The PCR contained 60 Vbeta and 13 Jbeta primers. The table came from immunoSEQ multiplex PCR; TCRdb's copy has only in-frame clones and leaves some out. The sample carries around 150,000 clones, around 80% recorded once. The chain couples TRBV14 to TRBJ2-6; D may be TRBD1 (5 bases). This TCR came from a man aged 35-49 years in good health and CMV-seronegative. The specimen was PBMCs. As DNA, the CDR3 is TGTGCCAGCAGCCAAGGGACAACCTCTGGGGCCAACGGCCTGACTTTC. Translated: CASSQGTTSGANGLTF.